This T cell receptor beta chain stems from a study of T cells after yellow fever vaccination. Whole-study results and caveats: CD4 and CD8 compartments shared a small share of clonotypes. Most clones from primary vaccination resurfaced after the booster (96% CD4, around 89% CD8). It was the secondary response that reached its peak faster, day 5 versus 15, but it was weaker.

This clonotype appeared a few times. Its antigen is undetermined. As TCR cDNA was made by 5'RACE template switching, a universal primer site and UMIs were added. TCRdb recomputed calls from the 5' RACE reads with MiXCR, one row per CDR3 protein. The data show a few hundred thousand distinct CDR3 sequences, with more than 9% seen just once and less than 20% held by the top ten. V gave up 0 bases and J gave up 0 bases, with 8 bases separating them. Germline V gene sequence: CDR1 LGHNA, CDR2 YSLEER. This CDR3 comprises 15 residues. Sequences were derived from PBMCs, sampled on the day of the first yellow fever vaccination. The chain recombines TRBV4-3 with TRBJ1-2; D gene uncertain. This sequence was found in a man between 18 and 35 years old who received the YFV17D yellow fever vaccine. This chain's CDR3 is CASSQEIPPNYGYTF. In DNA, the CDR3 is TGCGCCAGCAGCCAAGAAATTCCACCTAACTATGGCTACACCTTC.